This T cell receptor (beta chain) was obtained from a study of cytomegalovirus exposure and HLA in healthy donors. Background on the study: Researchers found that about four fifths of 300 to 450 genotyped donors fell within the Caucasian-associated ancestry cluster.

The germline CDR1 and CDR2 sequences are MNHEY and SMNVEV (reference sequence). CDR3 length: 18 residues. Each donor was healthy, and each was a bone marrow donor. PCR primers comprised 60 Vbeta and 13 Jbeta primers. Original data processing: Around 10 million of the about 80 million unique TCR beta chains counted in a later analysis were shared. The data were produced by immunoSEQ multiplex PCR, yet TCRdb's version contains in-frame clones alone and is incomplete. The DNA gave D and trimming, while V, J and clone size come from that table. There are more than 100,000 clones in the sample; around 86% occur only once, and 2% to 2.5% lies in the top ten. In the case of this clone: Its target is unknown. The junction does not match germline at one end; this may be a read error.

Findings and caveats of the study: TCR beta V- and J-gene trimming was later associated with a missense DCLRE1C variant.

The chain links TRBV27 to TRBJ2-6; 7 nucleotides align to TRBD2. The sequence came from a man aged 25-45 years in good health and CMV-seronegative. Input material: PBMCs. CDR3 bases: TGTGCCAGCAGTTTATTAGGACCCGGGGGGTCTGGGGCCAACGGCCTGACTTTC. Its protein is CASSLLGPGGSGANGLTF.